Each of the 5 T cell receptor beta chains below was sequenced from the same sample in a study of blood T cell repertoires in COVID-19. The protocol was immunoSEQ multiplex PCR, while the TCRdb copy is restricted to in-frame clones and leaves out a portion. In the table there are 45,000 to 55,000 clones, over 80% of which are singletons. Sequenced: peripheral blood. The source is a human donor in a cohort sampled during active COVID-19.

The V call is TRBV30, the J call TRBJ1-1, with 8 bases matching TRBD1. This CDR3 has 13 amino acids. Looked up from germline, CDR1 is GTSNPN and CDR2 is SVGIG (reference sequence). The trim removed 2 bases at V and 4 bases at J, leaving 3 bases unmatched. DNA of the CDR3: TGTGCCTGGAGTACTGACAGGGGCACTGAAGCTTTCTTT. It is translated as CAWSTDRGTEAFF.

This clone was counted a single time. The chain combines TRBV29-1 with TRBJ1-1; D is uncertain. The germline V gene encodes CDR1 SQVTM and CDR2 ANQGSEA. With 7 bases removed from V and 3 bases from J, the gap between germline ends came to 15 bases. This CDR3 comprises 13 residues. The CDR3 sequence: CSAQSSPDTEAFF. The CDR3 DNA is TGCAGCGCCCAATCAAGCCCTGACACTGAAGCTTTCTTT.

The chain's CDR3 is CASSSPSQRGGSDTQYF. The CDR3 bases are TGTGCCAGCAGCTCCCCGTCCCAGCGGGGGGGTTCAGATACGCAGTATTTT. The rearrangement uses TRBV7-2 and TRBJ2-3; the match to TRBD2 covers 10 bases. The V segment lost 4 bases and the J segment 4 bases; nucleotides outside the gene matches: 11. Per the germline V gene, CDR1 is SGHTA and CDR2 is FQGNSA. The CDR3 contains 17 residues.

The chain carries TRBV19 and TRBJ2-7; tentatively, D is TRBD1 (6 bases). The V end lost 3 bases, the J end lost 0 bases, and 12 bases lay between the germline ends. Looked up from germline, CDR1 is LNHDA and CDR2 is SQIVND (reference sequence). This CDR3 has 15 amino acids. CDR3 bases: TGTGCCAGTAGTATTGGGGGCGAGGGCTCCTACGAGCAGTACTTC. It encodes CASSIGGEGSYEQYF.

The V call is TRBV28, the J call TRBJ2-1; 8 bases are a match to TRBD1. J lost 8 bases, V lost 6 bases, and 9 bases had no gene match. The CDR3 runs 14 residues. The V gene's germline CDR1 is MDHEN and CDR2 SYDVKM. CDR3 amino acids: CASSPLGQGHEQFF. As DNA, the CDR3 is TGTGCCAGCAGCCCCCTCGGACAGGGACATGAGCAGTTCTTC. The full variable domain, in which reference TRBV28 and TRBJ2-1 provide the parts outside the CDR3, is DVKVTQSSRYLVKRTGEKVFLECVQDMDHENMFWYRQDPGLGLRLIYFSYDVKMKEKGDIPEGYSVSREKKERFSLILESASTNQTSMYLCASSPLGQGHEQFFGPGTRLTVL.